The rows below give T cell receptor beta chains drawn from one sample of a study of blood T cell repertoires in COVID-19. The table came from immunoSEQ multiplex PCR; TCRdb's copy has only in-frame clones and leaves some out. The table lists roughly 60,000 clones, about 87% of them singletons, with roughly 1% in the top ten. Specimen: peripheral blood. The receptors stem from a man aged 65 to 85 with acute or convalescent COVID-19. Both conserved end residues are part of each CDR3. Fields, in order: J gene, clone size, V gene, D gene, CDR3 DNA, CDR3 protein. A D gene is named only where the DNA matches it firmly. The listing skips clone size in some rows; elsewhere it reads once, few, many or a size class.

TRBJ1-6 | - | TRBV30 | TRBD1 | TGTGCCTGGAGATTGACAGGGGCTTCACCCCTCCACTTT | CAWRLTGASPLHF
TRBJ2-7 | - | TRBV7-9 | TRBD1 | TGTGCCAGCAGCTTGGGACAGGCAGCACAGTACTACGAGCAGTACTTC | CASSLGQAAQYYEQYF
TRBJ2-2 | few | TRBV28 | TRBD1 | TGTGCCAGCAGGGGGGGACAGGACCCCCGGTTACGCTTTTACACCGGGGAGCTGTTTTTT | CASRGGQDPRLRFYTGELFF
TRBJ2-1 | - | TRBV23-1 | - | TGCGCCAGCACCAGAGGCAGACGACTTTACAATGAGCAGTTCTTC | CASTRGRRLYNEQFF
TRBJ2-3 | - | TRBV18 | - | TGTGCCAGCTCACTACAGGGTGGCCCAGATACGCAGTATTTT | CASSLQGGPDTQYF
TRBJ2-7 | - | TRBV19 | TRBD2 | TGTGCCAGTAGTACGGCTAGCGGGAGCTACGAGCAGTACTTC | CASSTASGSYEQYF
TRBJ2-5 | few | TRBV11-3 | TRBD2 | TGTGCCAGCAGCTTAGATTCGGGAGGCGAGACCCAGTACTTC | CASSLDSGGETQYF
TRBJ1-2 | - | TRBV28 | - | TGTGCCATTCGGACAGCCCCAAACTATGGCTACACCTTC | CAIRTAPNYGYTF
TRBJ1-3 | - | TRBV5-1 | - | TGCGCCAGCAGCTTGGCAGGGCCCCGTTCTGGAAACACCATATATTTT | CASSLAGPRSGNTIYF
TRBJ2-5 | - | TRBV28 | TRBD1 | TGTGCCAGCAGTTTCCAGGGGGCTAGGGAGACCCAGTACTTC | CASSFQGARETQYF
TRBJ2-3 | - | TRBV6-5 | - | TGTGCCAGCATGTTCGACCGGGCAGATACGCAGTATTTT | CASMFDRADTQYF
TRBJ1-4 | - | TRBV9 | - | TGTGCCAGCAGCGGGGAGACAAGAGAACTGTTTTTT | CASSGETRELFF
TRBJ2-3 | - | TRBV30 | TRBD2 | TGTGCCTGGAGCGGGACTAACCTGTATTTT | CAWSGTNLYF
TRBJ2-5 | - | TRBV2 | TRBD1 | TGTGCCAGCAACACTTTCGGACAGGGCGGGGAGACCCAGTACTTC | CASNTFGQGGETQYF
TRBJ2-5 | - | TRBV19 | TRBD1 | TGTGCCAGTGCCCGGGACAGGTCGGCTCCGGCCCAGTACTTC | CASARDRSAPAQYF
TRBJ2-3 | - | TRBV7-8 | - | TGTGCCAGCAGCTTAGTTCCAGGGCGAGATACGCAGTATTTT | CASSLVPGRDTQYF
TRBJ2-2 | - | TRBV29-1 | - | TGCAGCGTTGGACTCTCCCTCGTTCCTGATAACACCGGGGAGCTGTTTTTT | CSVGLSLVPDNTGELFF
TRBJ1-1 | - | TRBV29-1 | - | TGCAGCGTTGACGGGGGGGTCCCTGAAGCTTTCTTT | CSVDGGVPEAFF
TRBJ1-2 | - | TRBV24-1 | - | TGTGCCACCAGCGAGGGTGTCGCCTATGGCTACACCTTC | CATSEGVAYGYTF
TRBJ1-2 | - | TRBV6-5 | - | TGTGCCAGCAGTACTCGGGCAGGGCTTTATGGCTACACCTTC | CASSTRAGLYGYTF
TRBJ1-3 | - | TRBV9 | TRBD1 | TGTGCCAGCAGCGATCGGACAGGGGGAGGGGCTGGAAACACCATATATTTT | CASSDRTGGGAGNTIYF
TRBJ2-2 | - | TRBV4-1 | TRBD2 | TGCGCCAGCAGCCAGATGCGGGGGGTCGGCACCGGGGAGCTGTTTTTT | CASSQMRGVGTGELFF
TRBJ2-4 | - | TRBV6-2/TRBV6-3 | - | TGTGCCAGCAGTTACAGCCAACAGGACAAAAACATTCAGTACTTC | CASSYSQQDKNIQYF
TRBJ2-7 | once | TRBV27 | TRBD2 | TGTGCCAGCACTAGCGGGACGAACGACTCCTACGAGCAGTACTTC | CASTSGTNDSYEQYF
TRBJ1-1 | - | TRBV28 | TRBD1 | TGTGCCAGCAGTTTTCGGACGGGCCCAACAGGGGGCAAAGCTTTCTTT | CASSFRTGPTGGKAFF
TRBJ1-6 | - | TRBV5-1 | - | TGCGCCAGCTCCAACGTCAGAGGGCTCGAGAATTCACCCCTCCACTTT | CASSNVRGLENSPLHF
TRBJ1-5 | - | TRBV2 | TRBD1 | TGTGCCAGCAGGGGGACAGGGTATCAGCCCCAGCATTTT | CASRGTGYQPQHF
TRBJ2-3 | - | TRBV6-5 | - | TGTGCCAGCAGTCAGGGCAAAGATACGCAGTATTTT | CASSQGKDTQYF
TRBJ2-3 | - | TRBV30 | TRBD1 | TGTGCCTGGAGTGTGGTTCAGGGGGTTCTGTATTTT | CAWSVVQGVLYF
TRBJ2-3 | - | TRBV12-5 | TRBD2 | TGTGCTAGTGGTTTGGTAGTAACGCGGGAGGCTGGTGGAAACACAGATACGCAGTATTTT | CASGLVVTREAGGNTDTQYF
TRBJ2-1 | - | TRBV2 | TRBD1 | TGTGCCAGCAGCAGGGACAGGGTTACTGAGCAGTTCTTC | CASSRDRVTEQFF
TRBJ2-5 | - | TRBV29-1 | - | TGCAGCACCCTCGAGTACCAAGAGACCCAGTACTTC | CSTLEYQETQYF
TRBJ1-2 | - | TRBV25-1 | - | TGTGCCAGCAGTGAATATGCATCAGGTCGAGGCTACACCTTC | CASSEYASGRGYTF
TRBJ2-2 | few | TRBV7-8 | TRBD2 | TGTGCCAGCAGCTTATATCGGGGGGCCGGGGAGCTGTTTTTT | CASSLYRGAGELFF
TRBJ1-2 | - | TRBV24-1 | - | TGTGCCACCAGTGATTTTCAAAGCGCCTCCGGTAACTATGGCTACACCTTC | CATSDFQSASGNYGYTF
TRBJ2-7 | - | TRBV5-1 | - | TGCGCCAGCCGCGCAGGGGGAGGTCCATCAAACGAGCAGTACTTC | CASRAGGGPSNEQYF
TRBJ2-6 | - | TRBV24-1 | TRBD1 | TGTGCCACCAGTGATTCTGGGACAGGTTCCCACTCTGGGGCCAACGTCCTGACTTTC | CATSDSGTGSHSGANVLTF
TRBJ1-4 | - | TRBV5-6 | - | TGTGCCAGCAGCTCAGTCCTGGGGGGGAATGAAAAACTGTTTTTT | CASSSVLGGNEKLFF
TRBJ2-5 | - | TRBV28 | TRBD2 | TGTGCCAGCAGCGTACTAGCGGGCCAAGGGAAGACCCAGTACTTC | CASSVLAGQGKTQYF
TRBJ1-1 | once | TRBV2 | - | TGTGCCCGCACCGGTAGAGGTGGTCAGGGGAACACTGAAGCTTTCTTT | CARTGRGGQGNTEAFF
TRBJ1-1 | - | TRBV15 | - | TGTGCCACCAGCAGAGATTTATCAGGGGTCGGGGAAGCTTTCTTT | CATSRDLSGVGEAFF
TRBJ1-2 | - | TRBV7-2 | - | TGTGCCAGCAGCTCCAACCCCCGGACAGCGCTTAACTATGGCTACACCTTC | CASSSNPRTALNYGYTF
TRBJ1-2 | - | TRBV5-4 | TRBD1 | TGTGCCAGCAGCTTTAGCCAGGGGGGCGTTGGCTACACCTTC | CASSFSQGGVGYTF
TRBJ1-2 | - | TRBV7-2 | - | TGTGCCAGCAGCTCGACAGGATCGAATAACTATGGCTACACCTTC | CASSSTGSNNYGYTF
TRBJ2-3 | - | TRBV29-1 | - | TGCAGCCCTGAGGGGCTAGCGACTAGCACAGATACGCAGTATTTT | CSPEGLATSTDTQYF